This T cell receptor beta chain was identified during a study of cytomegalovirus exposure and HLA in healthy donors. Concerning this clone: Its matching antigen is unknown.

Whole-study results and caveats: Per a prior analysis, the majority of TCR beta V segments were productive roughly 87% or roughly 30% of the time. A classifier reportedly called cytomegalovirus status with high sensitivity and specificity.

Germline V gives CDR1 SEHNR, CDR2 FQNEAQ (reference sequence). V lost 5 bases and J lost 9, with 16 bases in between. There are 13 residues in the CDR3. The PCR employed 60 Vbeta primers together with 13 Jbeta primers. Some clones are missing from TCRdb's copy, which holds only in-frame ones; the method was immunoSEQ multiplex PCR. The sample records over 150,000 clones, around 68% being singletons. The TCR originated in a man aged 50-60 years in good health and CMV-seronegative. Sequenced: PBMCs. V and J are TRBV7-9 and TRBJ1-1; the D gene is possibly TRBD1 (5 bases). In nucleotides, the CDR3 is TGTGCCAGCAGCACTATAGACGGGGGTAAAGCTTTCTTT. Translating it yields CASSTIDGGKAFF.